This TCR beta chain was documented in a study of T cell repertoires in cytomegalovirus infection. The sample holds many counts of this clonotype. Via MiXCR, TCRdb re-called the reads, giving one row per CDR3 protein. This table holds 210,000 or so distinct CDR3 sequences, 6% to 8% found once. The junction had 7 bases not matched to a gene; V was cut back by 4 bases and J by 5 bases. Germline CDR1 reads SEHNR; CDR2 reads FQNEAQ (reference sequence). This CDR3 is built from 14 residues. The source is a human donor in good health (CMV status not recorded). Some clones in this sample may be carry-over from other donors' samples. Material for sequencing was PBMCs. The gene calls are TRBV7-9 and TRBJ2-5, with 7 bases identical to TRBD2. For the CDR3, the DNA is TGTGCCAGCAGCTCATTGGGGGGGACGGAGACCCAGTACTTC. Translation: CASSSLGGTETQYF.